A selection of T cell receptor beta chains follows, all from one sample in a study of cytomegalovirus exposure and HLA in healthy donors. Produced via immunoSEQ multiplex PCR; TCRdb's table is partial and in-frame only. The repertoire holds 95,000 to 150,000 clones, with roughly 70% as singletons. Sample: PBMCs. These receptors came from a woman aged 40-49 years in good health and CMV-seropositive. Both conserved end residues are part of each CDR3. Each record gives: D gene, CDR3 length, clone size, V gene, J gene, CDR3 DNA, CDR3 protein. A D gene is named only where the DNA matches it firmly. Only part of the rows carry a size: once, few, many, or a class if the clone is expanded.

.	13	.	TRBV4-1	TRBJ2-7	TGCGCCAGCAGCCAAAGACTAGGTTACGAGCAGTACTTC	CASSQRLGYEQYF
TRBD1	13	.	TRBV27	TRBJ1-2	TGTGCCAGCAGTCCTCGGACAGGGTATGGCTACACCTTC	CASSPRTGYGYTF
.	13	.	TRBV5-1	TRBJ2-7	TGCGCCAGCAGCTTGGGCAGGGGGGACGAGCAGTACTTC	CASSLGRGDEQYF
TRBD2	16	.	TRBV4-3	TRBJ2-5	TGCGCCAGCAGCCAAGGAACAGGGACTAGCGTAGAGACCCAGTACTTC	CASSQGTGTSVETQYF
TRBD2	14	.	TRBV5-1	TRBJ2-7	TGCGCCAGCAGCCTGACTAGCGGGGGGTACGAGCAGTACTTC	CASSLTSGGYEQYF
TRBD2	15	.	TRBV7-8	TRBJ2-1	TGTGCCAGCAGCTTAGTAGCTAGCGGCTACAATGAGCAGTTCTTC	CASSLVASGYNEQFF
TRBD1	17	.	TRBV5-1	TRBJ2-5	TGCGCCAGCAGCCCGGACAGGGGGTTAAGGATCCAAGAGACCCAGTACTTC	CASSPDRGLRIQETQYF
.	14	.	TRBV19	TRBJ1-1	TGTGCCAGTAGTATAGGGCAGGCGGGCACTGAAGCTTTCTTT	CASSIGQAGTEAFF
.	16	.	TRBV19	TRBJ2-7	TGTGCCAGTAGTGGTCCAGGGGGGACGAGCTCCTACGAGCAGTACTTC	CASSGPGGTSSYEQYF
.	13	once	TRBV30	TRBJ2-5	TGTGCCTACTTAGCGGCCAGCGCAGGGACCCAGTACTTC	CAYLAASAGTQYF
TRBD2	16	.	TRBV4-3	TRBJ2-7	TGCGCCAGCAGCCAAGATGGCGGGGGGCTTATCTACGAGCAGTACTTC	CASSQDGGGLIYEQYF
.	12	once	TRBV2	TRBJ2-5	TGTGCCAGCAAACGACAGCAAGAGACCCAGTACTTC	CASKRQQETQYF
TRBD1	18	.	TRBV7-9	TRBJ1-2	TGTGCCAGCAGCTCGACCGGGACAGGGAACGGGCGGAGCTATGGCTACACCTTC	CASSSTGTGNGRSYGYTF
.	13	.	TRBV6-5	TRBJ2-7	TGTGCCAGCAGACAAGACAGTGCCTACGAGCAGTACTTC	CASRQDSAYEQYF
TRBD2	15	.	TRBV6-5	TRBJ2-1	TGTGCCAGCAGTCTTACTAGCGGGAGTAACAATGAGCAGTTCTTC	CASSLTSGSNNEQFF
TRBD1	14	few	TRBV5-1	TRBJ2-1	TGCGCCAGCAGTTCCGGGACAGCAAGCAATGAGCAGTTCTTC	CASSSGTASNEQFF
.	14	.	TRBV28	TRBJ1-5	TGTGCCAGCAGTTTGGGGGGGGTCAATCAGCCCCAGCATTTT	CASSLGGVNQPQHF
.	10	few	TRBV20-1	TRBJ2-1	TGCAGTGTTGGCGCCGGGGAGCAGTTCTTC	CSVGAGEQFF
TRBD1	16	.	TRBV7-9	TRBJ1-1	TGTGCCAGCAGCCCAGGGACAGGGGGAATGCGGGGTGAAGCTTTCTTT	CASSPGTGGMRGEAFF
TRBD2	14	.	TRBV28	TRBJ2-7	TGTGCCAGCAGCCAGACTAGCGGGTCCTACGAGCAGTACTTC	CASSQTSGSYEQYF
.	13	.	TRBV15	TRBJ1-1	TGTGCCACCAGCACGTCCCGAGGCGGAGTGGCTTTCTTT	CATSTSRGGVAFF
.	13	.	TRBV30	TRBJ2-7	TGTGCCTGGAGGTGGGGCCGATCCTACGAGCAGTACTTC	CAWRWGRSYEQYF
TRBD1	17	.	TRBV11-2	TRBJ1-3	TGTGCCAGCAGCTTGGATCGACGACAGGGGTTTGGGGGCACCATATATTTT	CASSLDRRQGFGGTIYF
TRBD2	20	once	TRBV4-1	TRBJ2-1	TGCGCCAGCAGCCAAGATGGATTAGCGGGAGGGCCGAGCTCCTACAATGAGCAGTTCTTC	CASSQDGLAGGPSSYNEQFF
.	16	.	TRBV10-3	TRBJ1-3	TGTGCCATCAGTGGTTTTGACAGAAGCTCTGGAAACACCATATATTTT	CAISGFDRSSGNTIYF
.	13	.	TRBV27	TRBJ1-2	TGTGCCAGCAGTTTATTCCAGAACTATGGCTACACCTTC	CASSLFQNYGYTF
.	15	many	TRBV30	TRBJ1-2	TGTGCCTGGACCCCCCCAGGACTGTCGAACTATGGCTACACCTTC	CAWTPPGLSNYGYTF
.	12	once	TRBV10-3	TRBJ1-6	TGTGCCATCAGTGAGCCAGGAGGGCCCCTCCACTTT	CAISEPGGPLHF
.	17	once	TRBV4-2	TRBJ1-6	TGTGCCAGCAGCCAAGACTTCCGGGACAACGGTAATTCACCCCTCCACTTT	CASSQDFRDNGNSPLHF
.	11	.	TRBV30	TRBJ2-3	TGTGCCGGGGCGGGGTTAGATACGCAGTATTTT	CAGAGLDTQYF
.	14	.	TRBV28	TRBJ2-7	TGTGCCAGCAGTTTGGGGCAGGGCCTATACGAGCAGTACTTC	CASSLGQGLYEQYF
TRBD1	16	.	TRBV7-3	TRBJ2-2	TGTGCCAGCAGCTTATCAGGGACAGTGATCACCGGGGAGCTGTTTTTT	CASSLSGTVITGELFF
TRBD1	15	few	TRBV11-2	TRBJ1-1	TGTGCCAGCAGCGTAGGGACAGGGGGGAGGACTGAAGCTTTCTTT	CASSVGTGGRTEAFF
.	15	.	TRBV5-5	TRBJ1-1	TGTGCCAGCAGCAATGGGATAGGTGGAGGGACTGAAGCTTTCTTT	CASSNGIGGGTEAFF
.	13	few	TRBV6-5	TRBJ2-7	TGTGCCAGCAGTTACTCCCCAATCTACGAGCAGTACTTC	CASSYSPIYEQYF
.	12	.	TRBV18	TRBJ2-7	TGTGCCAGCTCAACTCCCTCCTACGAGCAGTACTTC	CASSTPSYEQYF
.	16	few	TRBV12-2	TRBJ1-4	TGTGCAAGTCGCCCGGGAGTGGCAGGGGGAGACGAAAAACTGTTTTTT	CASRPGVAGGDEKLFF
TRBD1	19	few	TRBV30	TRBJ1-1	TGTGCCTGGAGCCTCCCCCAAGGACAGGGTAGATATCGACCAACTGAAGCTTTCTTT	CAWSLPQGQGRYRPTEAFF
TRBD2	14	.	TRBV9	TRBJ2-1	TGTGCCAGCAGCGCCCTCGGGACTAGGGGGGAGCAGTTCTTC	CASSALGTRGEQFF
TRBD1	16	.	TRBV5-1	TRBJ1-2	TGCGCCAGCAGCTTGAGGGACAGGGGACGGATTGATGGCTACACCTTC	CASSLRDRGRIDGYTF
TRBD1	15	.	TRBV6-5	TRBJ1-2	TGTGCCAGCAGTTACTCGAGTGGGACAGGGTACAGCTACACCTTC	CASSYSSGTGYSYTF
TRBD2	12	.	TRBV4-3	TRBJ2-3	TGCGCCAGCAGCCAAGCCGGGGGGACGCAGTATTTT	CASSQAGGTQYF
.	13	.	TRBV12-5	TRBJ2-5	TGTGCTTGCCGCCAGCGGGACCAAGAGACCCAGTACTTC	CACRQRDQETQYF
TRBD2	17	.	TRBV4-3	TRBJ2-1	TGCGCCAGCAGCCCGAACCCCCTAGCGGCACCCTACAATGAGCAGTTCTTC	CASSPNPLAAPYNEQFF
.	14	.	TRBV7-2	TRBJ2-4	TGTGCCAGCAGCTTGGACCAGGGGAAAAACATTCAGTACTTC	CASSLDQGKNIQYF
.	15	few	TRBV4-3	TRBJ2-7	TGCGCCAGCAGCCAAGGAGGCTCAACCCCCTACGAGCAGTACTTC	CASSQGGSTPYEQYF
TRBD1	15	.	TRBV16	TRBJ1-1	TGTGCCAGCACCCCCCAGGGACAGCAGAACACTGAAGCTTTCTTT	CASTPQGQQNTEAFF
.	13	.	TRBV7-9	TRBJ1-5	TGTGCCAGCAGCTTAGTAGGGAGTCAGCCCCAGCATTTT	CASSLVGSQPQHF